This T cell receptor (beta chain) was identified during a study of cytomegalovirus exposure and HLA in healthy donors. Germline CDR1 is LNHDA and CDR2 is SQIVND (reference sequence). V was shortened by 6 bases and J by 1 base, with 15 bases between the two germline ends. The CDR3 runs 15 residues. PCR employed 60 Vbeta and 13 Jbeta primers. Profiling relied on immunoSEQ multiplex PCR, and the TCRdb table lists in-frame clones only, not all of them. The sample lists about 160,000 clones, around four fifths occurring once. The rearrangement joins TRBV19 to TRBJ1-1, with D possibly being TRBD1 (5 bases). The clonotype comes from a woman in her fifties or sixties in good health and CMV-seropositive. Sequencing was done on a sample of PBMCs. The CDR3 sequence is CASSLSATANTEAFF. CDR3 in DNA: TGTGCCAGTAGCCTCTCGGCGACAGCGAACACTGAAGCTTTCTTT. Looking up the rest from reference TRBV19 and TRBJ1-1 gives the full variable domain: DGGITQSPKYLFRKEGQNVTLSCEQNLNHDAMYWYRQDPGQGLRLIYYSQIVNDFQKGDIAEGYSVSREKKESFPLTVTSAQKNPTAFYLCASSLSATANTEAFFGQGTRLTVV.